This entry describes one T cell receptor beta chain. This specimen comes from a study of blood T cell repertoires in COVID-19. The length of the CDR3 is 15 residues. The germline V gene has CDR1 LGHDT and CDR2 YNNKEL (reference sequence). Trimming removed 0 bases from V and 7 bases from J; junction bases left unmatched: 7. Per the study methods: Amplified reference gene primers provided the basis for estimating nucleated cell counts. This table comes from immunoSEQ multiplex PCR, and its TCRdb copy is limited to in-frame clones, with some not included. For V, J and clone size, that table is used; D and trimming come from the DNA. The sample holds roughly 88,000 clones, around 67% seen once.

The material sequenced was peripheral blood. This TCR was sampled from a woman aged 55-70 years in a cohort sampled during active or convalescent COVID-19. The rearrangement uses TRBV3-1 (or the pseudogene TRBV3-2) and TRBJ2-3, with 7 bases matching TRBD2. In nucleotides, the CDR3 is TGTGCCAGCAGCCAAGATCGGGGGAGGGGAAATACGCAGTATTTT. As protein: CASSQDRGRGNTQYF.